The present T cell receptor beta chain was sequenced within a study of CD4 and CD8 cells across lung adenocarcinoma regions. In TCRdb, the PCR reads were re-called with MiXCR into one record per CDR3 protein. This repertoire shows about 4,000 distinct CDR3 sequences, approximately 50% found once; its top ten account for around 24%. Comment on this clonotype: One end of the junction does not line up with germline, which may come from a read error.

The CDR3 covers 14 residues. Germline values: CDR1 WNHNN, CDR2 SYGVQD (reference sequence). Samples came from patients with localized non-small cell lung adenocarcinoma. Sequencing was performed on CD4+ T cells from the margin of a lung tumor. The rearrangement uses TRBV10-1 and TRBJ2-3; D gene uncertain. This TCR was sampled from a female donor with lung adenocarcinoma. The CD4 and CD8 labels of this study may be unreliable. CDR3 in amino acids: CPGRQAVSTDTQYF. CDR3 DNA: TGCCCGGGCCGCCAGGCTGTGAGCACGGATACGCAGTATTTT.